These 9 T cell receptor beta chains share one sample of origin, sequenced in a study of CD8+ T cells in alopecia areata. Extracted RNA was reverse transcribed into cDNA, the sequencing template. TCRdb's table, derived via immunoSEQ multiplex PCR, lists solely in-frame clones and lacks some. The table shows some 130,000 clones, with approximately 49% occurring only once. The material was CD8+ T cells sorted from blood, obtained at week 0. The receptor source for this set is a human donor with alopecia areata.

The V and J genes are TRBV6-5 and TRBJ2-3; a weak D match, TRBD1 (7 bases). V lost 5 bases, J lost 4 bases, and 16 bases lay in between. From germline, CDR1 is MNHEY and CDR2 SVGAGI. The CDR3 spans 15 residues. The CDR3 is CASSGTDSSADTQYF. DNA for the CDR3: TGTGCCAGCAGTGGGACAGACTCTAGCGCAGATACGCAGTATTTT.

The V gene is TRBV6-5, the J gene TRBJ2-1, with TRBD2 matching over 10 bases. Germline V CDR1 and CDR2: MNHEY, SVGAGI. J lost 3 bases, V lost 8 bases, and 7 bases had no gene match. This CDR3 spans 15 amino acids. CDR3: CASLQVAGGYNEQFF. CDR3 DNA sequence: TGTGCCAGCCTTCAGGTAGCGGGGGGCTACAATGAGCAGTTCTTC.

V and J are TRBV4-2 and TRBJ1-6; 11 nucleotides match TRBD1. Germline V gene lookup returns CDR1 LGHNA and CDR2 YNFKEQ. The CDR3 totals 14 residues. V shed 5 bases and J 10 bases; nucleotides not matched to a gene: 4. The DNA for the CDR3 is TGTGCCAGCAGCGCGGGACAGGGGGGCTCACCCCTCCACTTT. Protein sequence: CASSAGQGGSPLHF.

This clone was observed once. One end of the junction is discordant with germline, which a read error may explain. The chain recombines TRBV4-1 with TRBJ2-5; a weak D match, TRBD2 (6 bases). The germline V gene encodes CDR1 MGHRA and CDR2 YSYEKL. The CDR3 runs 10 residues. The CDR3 loop reads CASSGETQYF. CDR3 sequence (DNA): TGTGCCAGCAGCGGGGAGACCCAGTACTTC.

This clone appeared a few times. V and J are TRBV6-5 and TRBJ1-5; maybe TRBD1 (6 bases). Trimming left V 8 bases short and J 1 base short, with 15 bases between. CDR1 is MNHEY, CDR2 SVGAGI, per germline. The CDR3 is 15 residues long. CDR3 in amino acids: CASAIGGLSNQPQHF. The CDR3 region has the DNA TGTGCCAGCGCCATAGGGGGGTTGAGCAATCAGCCCCAGCATTTT.

This rearrangement joins TRBV4-2 to TRBJ2-7; TRBD1 might be the D (6 bases). CDR3 length equals 14 residues. The V end was cut by 1 base, the J end by 0 bases, with 7 bases between. The V gene's germline CDR1 is LGHNA and CDR2 YNFKEQ. CDR3 protein: CASSQGTDSYEQYF. The CDR3 region has the DNA TGTGCCAGCAGCCAAGGGACAGACTCCTACGAGCAGTACTTC.

The chain links TRBV10-2 to TRBJ1-6; 9 bases fit TRBD1. The CDR3 extends over 14 amino acids. V lost 7 bases and J lost 7; bases outside the gene matches: 5. CDR1 WSHSY and CDR2 SAAADI come from the germline V gene. The CDR3 region is CASKDRGGNSPLHF. CDR3 in DNA: TGCGCCAGCAAGGACAGGGGAGGCAATTCACCCCTCCACTTT.

This sequence joins TRBV4-1 and TRBJ2-7, with no clear D. The V end lost 6 bases, the J end lost 5 bases, and 17 bases lay between the germline ends. The CDR3 is 14 residues long. Looked up from germline, CDR1 is MGHRA and CDR2 is YSYEKL. The CDR3 sequence: CASRRWVASNEQYF. In DNA form, the CDR3 reads TGCGCCAGCAGGAGGTGGGTGGCGAGCAACGAGCAGTACTTC.

This clone has at least ten counts. The junction does not match germline at one end; this may be a read error. The CDR3: CASSPVNSPLHF. The CDR3 DNA sequence: TGTGCTAGCAGCCCGGTTAATTCACCCCTCCACTTT. This chain joins TRBV7-7 and TRBJ1-6; D call uncertain. The CDR3 consists of 12 residues. CDR1 and CDR2 from the germline V gene are SSHAT and FNYEAQ (reference sequence).